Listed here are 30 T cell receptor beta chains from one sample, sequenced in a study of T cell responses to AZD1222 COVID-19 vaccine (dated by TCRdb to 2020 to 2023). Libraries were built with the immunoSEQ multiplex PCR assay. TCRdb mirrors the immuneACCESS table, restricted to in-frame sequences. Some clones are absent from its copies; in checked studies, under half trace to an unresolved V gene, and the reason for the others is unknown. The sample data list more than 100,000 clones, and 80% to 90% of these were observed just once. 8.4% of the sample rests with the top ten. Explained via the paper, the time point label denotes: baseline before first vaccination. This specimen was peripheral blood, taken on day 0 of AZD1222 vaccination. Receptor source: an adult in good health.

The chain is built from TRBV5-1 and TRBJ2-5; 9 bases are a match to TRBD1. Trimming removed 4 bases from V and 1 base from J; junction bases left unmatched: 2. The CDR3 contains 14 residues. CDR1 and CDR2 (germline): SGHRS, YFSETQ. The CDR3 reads CASSPQGAQETQYF. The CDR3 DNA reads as TGCGCCAGCAGCCCACAGGGGGCCCAAGAGACCCAGTACTTC.

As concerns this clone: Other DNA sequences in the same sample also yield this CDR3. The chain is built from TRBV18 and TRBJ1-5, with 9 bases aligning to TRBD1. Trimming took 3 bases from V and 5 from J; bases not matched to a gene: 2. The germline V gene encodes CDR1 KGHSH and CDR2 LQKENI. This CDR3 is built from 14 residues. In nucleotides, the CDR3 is TGTGCCAGCTCACCGGGACAGGGCGATCAGCCCCAGCATTTT. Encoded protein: CASSPGQGDQPQHF.

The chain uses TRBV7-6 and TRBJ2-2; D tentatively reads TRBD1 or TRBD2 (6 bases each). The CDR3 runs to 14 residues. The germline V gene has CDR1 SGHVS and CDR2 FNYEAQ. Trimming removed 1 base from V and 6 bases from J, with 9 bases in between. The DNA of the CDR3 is TGTGCCAGCAGCTTAGGGGGGGCCCCCGGGGAGCTGTTTTTT. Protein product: CASSLGGAPGELFF.

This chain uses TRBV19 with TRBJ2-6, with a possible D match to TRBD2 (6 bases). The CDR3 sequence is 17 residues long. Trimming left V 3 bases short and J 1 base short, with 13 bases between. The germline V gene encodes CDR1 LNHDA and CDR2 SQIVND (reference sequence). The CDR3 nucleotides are TGTGCCAGTAGTATGCGGGGCACCCCATCTGGGGCCAACGTCCTGACTTTC. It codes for CASSMRGTPSGANVLTF.

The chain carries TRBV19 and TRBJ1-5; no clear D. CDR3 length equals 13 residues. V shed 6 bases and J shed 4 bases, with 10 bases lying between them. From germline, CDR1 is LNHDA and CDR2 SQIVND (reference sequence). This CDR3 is CASRSDGNQPQHF. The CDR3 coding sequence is TGTGCCAGTAGATCCGACGGGAATCAGCCCCAGCATTTT.

The CDR3 region is CASYSGLASGANVLTF. CDR3 nucleotides: TGCGCCAGCTACTCGGGACTAGCGTCCGGGGCCAACGTCCTGACTTTC. The V and J genes are TRBV5-1 and TRBJ2-6; 10 nucleotides agree with TRBD2. CDR1 and CDR2 (germline): SGHRS, YFSETQ. The ends lost 7 bases at V and 4 bases at J; junction bases unmatched: 8. CDR3 length: 16 residues.

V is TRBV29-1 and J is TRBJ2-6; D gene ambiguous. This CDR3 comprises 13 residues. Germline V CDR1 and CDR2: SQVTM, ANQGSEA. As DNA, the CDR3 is TGCAGTGGGCTCCTTGTTGGGGCCAACGTCCTGACTTTC. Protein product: CSGLLVGANVLTF.

The CDR3 DNA sequence: TGTGCCAGCAGCTACCAAGGACTAGCCGACAATGAGCAGTTCTTC. Protein product: CASSYQGLADNEQFF. This chain uses TRBV6-4 with TRBJ2-1; 8 bases line up with TRBD2. The V segment lost 6 bases and the J segment 5 bases; nucleotides outside the gene matches: 9. From germline, CDR1 is MRHNA and CDR2 SNTAGT. This CDR3 region has 15 residues.

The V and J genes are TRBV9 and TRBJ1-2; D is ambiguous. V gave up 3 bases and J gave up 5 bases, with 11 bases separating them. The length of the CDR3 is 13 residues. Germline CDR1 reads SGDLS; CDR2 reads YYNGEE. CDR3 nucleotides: TGTGCCAGCAGCGGGGGAGGGATATATGGCTACACCTTC. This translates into CASSGGGIYGYTF.

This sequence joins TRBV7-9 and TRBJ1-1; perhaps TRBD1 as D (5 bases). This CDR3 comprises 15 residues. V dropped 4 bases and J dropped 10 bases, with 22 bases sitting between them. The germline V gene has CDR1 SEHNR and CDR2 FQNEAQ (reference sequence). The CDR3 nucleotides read TGTGCCAGCAGCTCTCAGAGGCATACCGGGACTTCAGCTTTCTTT. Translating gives CASSSQRHTGTSAFF.

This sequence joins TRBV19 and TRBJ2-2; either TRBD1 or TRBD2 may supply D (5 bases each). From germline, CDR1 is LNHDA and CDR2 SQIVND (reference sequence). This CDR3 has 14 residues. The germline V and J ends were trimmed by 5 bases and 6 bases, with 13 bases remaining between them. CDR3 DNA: TGTGCCAGTAGTGAAACGGGACCGGCCGGGGAGCTGTTTTTT. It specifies CASSETGPAGELFF.

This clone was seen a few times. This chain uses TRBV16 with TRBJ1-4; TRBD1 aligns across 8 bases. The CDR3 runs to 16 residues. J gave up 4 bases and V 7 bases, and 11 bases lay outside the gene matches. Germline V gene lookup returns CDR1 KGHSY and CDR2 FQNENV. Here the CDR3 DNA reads TGTGCCAGCAACAGGGGGACTACTCAGAGTAATGAAAAACTGTTTTTT. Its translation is CASNRGTTQSNEKLFF.

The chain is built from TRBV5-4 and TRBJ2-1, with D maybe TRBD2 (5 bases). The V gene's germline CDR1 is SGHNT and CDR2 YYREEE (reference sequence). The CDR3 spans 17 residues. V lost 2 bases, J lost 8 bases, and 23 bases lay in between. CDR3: CASSLLVLAGQTDEQFF. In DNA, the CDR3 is TGTGCCAGCAGCTTACTTGTATTGGCGGGCCAGACGGATGAGCAGTTCTTC.

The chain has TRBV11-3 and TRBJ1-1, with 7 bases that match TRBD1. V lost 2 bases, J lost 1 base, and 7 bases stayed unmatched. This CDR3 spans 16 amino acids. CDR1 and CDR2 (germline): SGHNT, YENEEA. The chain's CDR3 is CASSLQDRRWNTEAFF. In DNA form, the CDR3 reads TGTGCCAGCAGCTTACAGGACAGGCGATGGAACACTGAAGCTTTCTTT.

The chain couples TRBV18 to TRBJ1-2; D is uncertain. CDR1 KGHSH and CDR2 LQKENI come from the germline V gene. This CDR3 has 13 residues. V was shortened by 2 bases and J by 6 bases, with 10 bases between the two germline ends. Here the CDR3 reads CASSPGPEDGYTF. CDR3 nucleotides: TGTGCCAGCTCACCAGGGCCCGAGGATGGCTACACCTTC. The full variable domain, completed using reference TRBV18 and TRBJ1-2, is NAGVMQNPRHLVRRRGQEARLRCSPMKGHSHVYWYRQLPEEGLKFMVYLQKENIIDESGMPKERFSAEFPKEGPSILRIQQVVRGDSAAYFCASSPGPEDGYTFGSGTRLTVV.

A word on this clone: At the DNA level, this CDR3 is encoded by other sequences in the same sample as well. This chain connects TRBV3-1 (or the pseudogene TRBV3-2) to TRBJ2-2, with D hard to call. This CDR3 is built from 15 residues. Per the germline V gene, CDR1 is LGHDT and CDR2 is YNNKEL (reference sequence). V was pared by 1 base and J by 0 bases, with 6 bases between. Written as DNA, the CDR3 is TGTGCCAGCAGCCAAGTCAGATCGAACACCGGGGAGCTGTTTTTT. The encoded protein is CASSQVRSNTGELFF.

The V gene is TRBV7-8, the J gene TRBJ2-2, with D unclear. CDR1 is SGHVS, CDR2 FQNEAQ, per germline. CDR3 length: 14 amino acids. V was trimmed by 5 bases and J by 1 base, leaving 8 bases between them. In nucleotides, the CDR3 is TGTGCCAGCAGCCAGGCAGTGAACACCGGGGAGCTGTTTTTT. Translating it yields CASSQAVNTGELFF. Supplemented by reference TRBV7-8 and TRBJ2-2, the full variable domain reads GAGVSQSPRYKVAKRGQDVALRCDPISGHVSLFWYQQALGQGPEFLTYFQNEAQLDKSGLPSDRFFAERPEGSVSTLKIQRTQQEDSAVYLCASSQAVNTGELFFGEGSRLTVL.

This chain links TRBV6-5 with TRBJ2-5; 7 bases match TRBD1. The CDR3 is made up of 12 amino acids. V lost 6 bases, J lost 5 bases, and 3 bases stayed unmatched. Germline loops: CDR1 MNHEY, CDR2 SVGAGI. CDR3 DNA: TGTGCCAGCAGGACAGGGACGGAGACCCAGTACTTC. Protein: CASRTGTETQYF.

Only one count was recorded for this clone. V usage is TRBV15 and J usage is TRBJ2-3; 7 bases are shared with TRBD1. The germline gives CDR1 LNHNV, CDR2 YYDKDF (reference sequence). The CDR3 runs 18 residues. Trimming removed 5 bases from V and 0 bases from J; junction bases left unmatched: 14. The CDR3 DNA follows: TGTGCCACCAGCCCCCAGGGGGTGCGCAGGGGAAGCACAGATACGCAGTATTTT. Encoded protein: CATSPQGVRRGSTDTQYF.

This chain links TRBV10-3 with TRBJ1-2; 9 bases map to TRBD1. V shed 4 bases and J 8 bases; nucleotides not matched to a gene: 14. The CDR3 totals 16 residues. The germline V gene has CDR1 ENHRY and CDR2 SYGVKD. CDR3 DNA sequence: TGTGCCATCAGTGGCTCCGGGACAGGGTTAAAAAACGGCTACACCTTC. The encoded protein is CAISGSGTGLKNGYTF.

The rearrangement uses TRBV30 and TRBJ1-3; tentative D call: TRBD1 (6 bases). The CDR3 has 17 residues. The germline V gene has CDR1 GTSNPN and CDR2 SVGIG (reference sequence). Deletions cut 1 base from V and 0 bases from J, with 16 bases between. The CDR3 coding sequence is TGTGCCTGGAGTGCGGGACACCGTCTACTCTCTGGAAACACCATATATTTT. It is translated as CAWSAGHRLLSGNTIYF.

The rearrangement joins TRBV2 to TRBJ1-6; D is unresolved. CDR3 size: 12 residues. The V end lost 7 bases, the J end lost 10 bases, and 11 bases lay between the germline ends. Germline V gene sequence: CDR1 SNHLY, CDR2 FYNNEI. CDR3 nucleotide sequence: TGTGCCAGCACTACAGCCGGGTCACCCCTCCACTTT. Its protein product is CASTTAGSPLHF. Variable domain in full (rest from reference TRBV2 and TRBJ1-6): EPEVTQTPSHQVTQMGQEVILRCVPISNHLYFYWYRQILGQKVEFLVSFYNNEISEKSEIFDDQFSVERPDGSNFTLKIRSTKLEDSAMYFCASTTAGSPLHFGNGTRLTVT.

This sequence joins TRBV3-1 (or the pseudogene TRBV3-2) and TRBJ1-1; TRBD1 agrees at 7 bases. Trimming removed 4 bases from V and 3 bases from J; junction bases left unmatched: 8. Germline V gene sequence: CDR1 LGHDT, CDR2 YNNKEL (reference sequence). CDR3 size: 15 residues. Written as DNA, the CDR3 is TGTGCCAGCAGCCCCCGGGACAGCCTGTACACTGAAGCTTTCTTT. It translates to CASSPRDSLYTEAFF.

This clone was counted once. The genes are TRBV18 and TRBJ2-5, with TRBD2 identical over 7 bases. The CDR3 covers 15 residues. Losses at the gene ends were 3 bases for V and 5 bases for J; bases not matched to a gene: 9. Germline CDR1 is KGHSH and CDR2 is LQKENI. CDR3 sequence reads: CASSPTTMGGETQYF. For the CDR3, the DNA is TGTGCCAGCTCACCTACCACCATGGGAGGGGAGACCCAGTACTTC.

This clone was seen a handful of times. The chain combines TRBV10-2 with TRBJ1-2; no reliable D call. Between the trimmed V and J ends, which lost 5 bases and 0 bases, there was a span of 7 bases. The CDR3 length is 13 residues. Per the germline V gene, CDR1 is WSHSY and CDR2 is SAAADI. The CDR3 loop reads CASSMQTNYGYTF. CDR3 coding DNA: TGCGCCAGCAGTATGCAAACTAACTATGGCTACACCTTC.

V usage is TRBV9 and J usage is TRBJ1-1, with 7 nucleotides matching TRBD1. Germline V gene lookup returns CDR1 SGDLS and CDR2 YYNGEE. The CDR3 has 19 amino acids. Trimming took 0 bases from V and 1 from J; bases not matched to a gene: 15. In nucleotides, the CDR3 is TGTGCCAGCAGCGTAGCTACGGGAATCGAGGGGGCTCGGAACACTGAAGCTTTCTTT. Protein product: CASSVATGIEGARNTEAFF.

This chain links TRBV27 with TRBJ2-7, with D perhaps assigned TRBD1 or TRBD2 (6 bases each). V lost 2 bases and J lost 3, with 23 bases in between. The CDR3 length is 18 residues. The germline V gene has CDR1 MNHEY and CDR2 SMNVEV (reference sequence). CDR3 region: CASSLGGGMGARGYEQYF. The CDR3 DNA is TGTGCCAGCAGTTTAGGGGGAGGTATGGGGGCGCGCGGCTACGAGCAGTACTTC.

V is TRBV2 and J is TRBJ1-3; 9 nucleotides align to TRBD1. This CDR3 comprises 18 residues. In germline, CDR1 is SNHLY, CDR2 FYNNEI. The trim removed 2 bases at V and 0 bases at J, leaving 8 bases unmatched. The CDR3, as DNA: TGTGCCAGCAGTGAACTCACGGGGACAGGGAGCTCTGGAAACACCATATATTTT. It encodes CASSELTGTGSSGNTIYF. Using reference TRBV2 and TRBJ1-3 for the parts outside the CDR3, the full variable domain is EPEVTQTPSHQVTQMGQEVILRCVPISNHLYFYWYRQILGQKVEFLVSFYNNEISEKSEIFDDQFSVERPDGSNFTLKIRSTKLEDSAMYFCASSELTGTGSSGNTIYFGEGSWLTVV.

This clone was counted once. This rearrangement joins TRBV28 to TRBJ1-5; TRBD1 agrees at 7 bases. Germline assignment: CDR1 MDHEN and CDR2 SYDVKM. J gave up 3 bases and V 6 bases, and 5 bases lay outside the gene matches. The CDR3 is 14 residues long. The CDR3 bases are TGTGCCAGCAGCACCAGGGGGAACAATCAGCCCCAGCATTTT. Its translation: CASSTRGNNQPQHF.

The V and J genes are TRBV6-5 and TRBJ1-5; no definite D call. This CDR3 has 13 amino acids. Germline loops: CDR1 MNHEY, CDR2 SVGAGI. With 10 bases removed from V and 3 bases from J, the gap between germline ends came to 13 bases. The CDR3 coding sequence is TGTGCCACCCGTCTATGGGCCAATCAGCCCCAGCATTTT. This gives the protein CATRLWANQPQHF.